This T cell receptor (beta chain) appears in the sequencing data of a study of shared clonotypes between healthy human individuals. Study-level points and caveats: Sharing across four donors was highest in naive CD4 (around 5%) and lowest in memory CD8 (roughly 0.4%).

A word on this clone: Its antigen is as yet unknown.

Here immunoSEQ multiplex PCR was the method, and the copy in TCRdb shows in-frame clones only, minus some. The sample lists approximately 500,000 clones; approximately 95% were seen once. With V trimmed by 4 bases and J by 4 bases, 2 bases remained unmatched. In germline, CDR1 is MDHEN, CDR2 SYDVKM. This CDR3 has 13 residues. The rearrangement joins TRBV28 to TRBJ1-2; 8 nucleotides line up with TRBD1. The sequence came from a woman aged 30 to 39 in good health. What was sequenced was naive CD4+ T cells sorted from blood. Subset indicated: CD45RA+ positively selected. The DNA of the CDR3 is TGTGCCAGCAGTTCCCAGGGGGCCTATGGCTACACCTTC. It is translated as CASSSQGAYGYTF.